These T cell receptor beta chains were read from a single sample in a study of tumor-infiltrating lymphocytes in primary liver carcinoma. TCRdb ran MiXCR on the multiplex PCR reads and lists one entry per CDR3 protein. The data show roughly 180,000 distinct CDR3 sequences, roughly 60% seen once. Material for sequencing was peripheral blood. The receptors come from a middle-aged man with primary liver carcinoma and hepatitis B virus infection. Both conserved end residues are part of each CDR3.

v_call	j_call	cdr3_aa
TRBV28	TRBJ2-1	CASSLSAGRYNEQFF
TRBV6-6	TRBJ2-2	CASGAGRGTEELFF
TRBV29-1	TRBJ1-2	CSVARGGFYSYTF
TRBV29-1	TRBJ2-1	CSVEDLIRASCNEQFF
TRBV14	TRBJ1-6	CASSQMDRAYNSPLHF
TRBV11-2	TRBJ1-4	CASNSALLGGEKLFF
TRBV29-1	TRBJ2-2	CSVTAPGGELFF
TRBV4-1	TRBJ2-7	CASTQTPGGSYEQYF
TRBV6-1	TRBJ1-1	CASTSQGLEAFF
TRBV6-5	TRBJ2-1	CASRGRQEYNEQFF
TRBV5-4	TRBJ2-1	CASSRLLAGGGNEQFF
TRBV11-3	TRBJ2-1	CASSLRGNNEQFF
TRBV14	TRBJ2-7	CASSWDRGSEQYF
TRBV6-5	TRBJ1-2	CASSYRGQGTYGYTF
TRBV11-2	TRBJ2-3	CASSLAPASDTDTQYF
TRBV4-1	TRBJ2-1	CASSQATPSTTPTYNEQFF
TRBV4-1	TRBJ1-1	CASSQKDGWDTEAFF
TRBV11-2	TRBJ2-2	CASSLILNTGELFF
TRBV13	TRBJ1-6	CACQNPSTGANSPLHF
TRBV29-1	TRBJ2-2	CSVEGNLNTGELFF
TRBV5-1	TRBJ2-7	CASSFRDRTYEQYF
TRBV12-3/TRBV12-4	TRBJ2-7	CASSLSAGQGEQCF
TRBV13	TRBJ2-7	CASSLPGGYEQYF
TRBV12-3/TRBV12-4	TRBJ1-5	CASSPLGNQPQHF
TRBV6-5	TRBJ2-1	CASSYQGRSYNEQFF
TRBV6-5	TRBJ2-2	CASSYWGEGLNTGELFF
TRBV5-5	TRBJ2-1	CASSSYNEEFF
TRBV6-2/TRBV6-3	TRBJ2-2	CASRTGGELFF
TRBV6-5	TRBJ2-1	CASSYSVGTASNEQFF
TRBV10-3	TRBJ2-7	CVIKEGRSAGGHF
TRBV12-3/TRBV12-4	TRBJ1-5	CASSLSGNSNQPQHF
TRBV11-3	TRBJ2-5	CASSLGRRETQYF
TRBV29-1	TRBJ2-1	CSASRARGPNEQFF
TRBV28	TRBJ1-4	CASTWRQGDEKLFF
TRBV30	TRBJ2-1	CAWSAHGERSLFF
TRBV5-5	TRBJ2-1	CASSLALGNEQFF
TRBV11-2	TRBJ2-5	CASSLGQGLPETQYF
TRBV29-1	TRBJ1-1	CSVIENTEAFF
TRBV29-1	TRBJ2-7	CSVRVAYEQYF
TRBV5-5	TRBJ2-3	CASSLAQDLDTQYF
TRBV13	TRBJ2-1	CASSPSSGGRNEQFF
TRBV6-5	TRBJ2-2	CASSYWGSYTGELFF
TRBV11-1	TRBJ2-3	CASSLDVRETDTQYF
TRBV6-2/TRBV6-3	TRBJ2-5	CTSSYTGTPQETQYF
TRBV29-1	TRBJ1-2	CSVELRNYGYTF
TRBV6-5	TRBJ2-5	CAPPGSETQYF
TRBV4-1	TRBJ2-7	CASSQGGTGGAYEQYF
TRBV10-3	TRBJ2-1	CAIGTGGNEQFF
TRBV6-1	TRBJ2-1	CASVRMGTSGRNEQFF
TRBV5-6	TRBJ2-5	CASSERLARTQYF
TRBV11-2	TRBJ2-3	CASSIGRGTDTQYF